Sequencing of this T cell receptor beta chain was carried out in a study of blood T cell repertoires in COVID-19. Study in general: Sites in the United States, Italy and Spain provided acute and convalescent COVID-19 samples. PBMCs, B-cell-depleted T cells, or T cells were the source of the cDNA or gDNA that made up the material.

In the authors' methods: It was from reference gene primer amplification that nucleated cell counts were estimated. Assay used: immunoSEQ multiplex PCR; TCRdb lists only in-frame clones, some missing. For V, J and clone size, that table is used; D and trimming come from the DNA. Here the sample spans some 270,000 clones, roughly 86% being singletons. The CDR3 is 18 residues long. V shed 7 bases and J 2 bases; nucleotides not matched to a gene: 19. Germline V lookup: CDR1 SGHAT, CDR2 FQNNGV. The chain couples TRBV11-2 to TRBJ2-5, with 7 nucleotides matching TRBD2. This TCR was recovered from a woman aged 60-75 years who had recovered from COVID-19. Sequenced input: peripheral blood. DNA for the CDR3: TGTGCCAGCAACAAGCGGGGCCGGGTGTTTATGGCACAAGAGACCCAGTACTTC. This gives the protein CASNKRGRVFMAQETQYF. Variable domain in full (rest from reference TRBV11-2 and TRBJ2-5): EAGVAQSPRYKIIEKRQSVAFWCNPISGHATLYWYQQILGQGPKLLIQFQNNGVVDDSQLPKDRFSAERLKGVDSTLKIQPAKLEDSAVYLCASNKRGRVFMAQETQYFGPGTRLLVL.